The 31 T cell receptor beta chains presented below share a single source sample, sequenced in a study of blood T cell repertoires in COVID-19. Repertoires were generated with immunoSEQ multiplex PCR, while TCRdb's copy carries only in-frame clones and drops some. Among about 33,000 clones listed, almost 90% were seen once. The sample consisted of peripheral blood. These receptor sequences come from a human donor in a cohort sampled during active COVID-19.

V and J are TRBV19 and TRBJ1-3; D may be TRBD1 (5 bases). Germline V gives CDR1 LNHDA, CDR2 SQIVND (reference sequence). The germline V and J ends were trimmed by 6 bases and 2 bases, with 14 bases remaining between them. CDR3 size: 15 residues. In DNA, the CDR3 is TGTGCCAGTAGCCTTGGGGCAGGCCCTGGAAACACCATATATTTT. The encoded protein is CASSLGAGPGNTIYF.

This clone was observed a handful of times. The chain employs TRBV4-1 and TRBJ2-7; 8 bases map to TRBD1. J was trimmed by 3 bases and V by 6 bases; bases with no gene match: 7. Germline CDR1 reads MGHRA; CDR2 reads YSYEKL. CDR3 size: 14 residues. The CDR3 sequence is CASSPGGVRYEQYF. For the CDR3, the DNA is TGCGCCAGCAGTCCAGGGGGCGTTCGCTACGAGCAGTACTTC.

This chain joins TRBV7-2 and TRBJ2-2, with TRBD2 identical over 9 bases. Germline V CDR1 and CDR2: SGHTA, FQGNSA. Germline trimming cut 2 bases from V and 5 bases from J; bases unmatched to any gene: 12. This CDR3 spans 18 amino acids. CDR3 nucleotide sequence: TGTGCCAGCAGCTTAACCGGCGTGAGCGGGAGGCAGACCGGGGAGCTGTTTTTT. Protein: CASSLTGVSGRQTGELFF.

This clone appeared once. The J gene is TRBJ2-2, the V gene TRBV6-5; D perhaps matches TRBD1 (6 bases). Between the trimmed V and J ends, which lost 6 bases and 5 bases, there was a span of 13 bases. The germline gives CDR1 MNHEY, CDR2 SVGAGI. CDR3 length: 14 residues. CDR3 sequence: CASRTTGWTGELFF. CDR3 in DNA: TGTGCCAGCAGGACTACAGGGTGGACCGGGGAGCTGTTTTTT.

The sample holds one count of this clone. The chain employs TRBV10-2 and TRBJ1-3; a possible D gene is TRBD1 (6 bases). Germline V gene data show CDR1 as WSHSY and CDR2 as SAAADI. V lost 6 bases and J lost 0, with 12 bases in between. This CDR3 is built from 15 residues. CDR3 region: CASRVQGSSGNTIYF. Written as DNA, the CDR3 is TGCGCCAGCAGAGTCCAGGGGAGCTCTGGAAACACCATATATTTT.

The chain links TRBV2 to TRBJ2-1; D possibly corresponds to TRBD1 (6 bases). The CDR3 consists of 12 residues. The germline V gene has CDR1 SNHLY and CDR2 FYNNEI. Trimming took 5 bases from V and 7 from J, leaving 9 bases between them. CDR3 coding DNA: TGTGCCAGCAGTACAGGGTTTAATGAGCAGTTCTTC. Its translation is CASSTGFNEQFF.

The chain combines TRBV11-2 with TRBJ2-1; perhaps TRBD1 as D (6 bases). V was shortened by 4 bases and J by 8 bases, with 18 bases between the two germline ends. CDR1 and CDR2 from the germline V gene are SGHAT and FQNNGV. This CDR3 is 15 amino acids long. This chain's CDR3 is CASSSGVGAGYEQFF. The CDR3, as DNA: TGTGCCAGCAGCTCAGGGGTGGGAGCTGGCTATGAGCAGTTCTTC.

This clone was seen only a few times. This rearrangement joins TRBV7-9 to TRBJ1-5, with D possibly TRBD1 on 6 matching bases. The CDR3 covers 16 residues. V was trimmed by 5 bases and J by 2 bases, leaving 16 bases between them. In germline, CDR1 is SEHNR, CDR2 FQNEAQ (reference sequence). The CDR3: CASSQGPIFGNQPQHF. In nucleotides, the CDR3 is TGTGCCAGCAGCCAGGGGCCGATCTTTGGCAATCAGCCCCAGCATTTT.

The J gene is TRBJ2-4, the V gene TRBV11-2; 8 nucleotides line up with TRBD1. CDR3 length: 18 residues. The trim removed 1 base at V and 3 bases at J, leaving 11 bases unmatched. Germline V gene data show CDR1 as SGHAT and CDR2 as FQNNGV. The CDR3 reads CASSLGIWQGALKNIQYF. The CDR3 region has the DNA TGTGCCAGCAGCTTAGGAATATGGCAGGGGGCCCTCAAAAACATTCAGTACTTC.

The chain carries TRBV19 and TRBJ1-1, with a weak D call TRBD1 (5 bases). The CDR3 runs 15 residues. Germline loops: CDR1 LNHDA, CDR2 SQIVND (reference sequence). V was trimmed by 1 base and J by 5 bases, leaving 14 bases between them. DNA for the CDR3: TGTGCCAGTAGTATAGGGGGACTCCTAGGTACTGAAGCTTTCTTT. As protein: CASSIGGLLGTEAFF.

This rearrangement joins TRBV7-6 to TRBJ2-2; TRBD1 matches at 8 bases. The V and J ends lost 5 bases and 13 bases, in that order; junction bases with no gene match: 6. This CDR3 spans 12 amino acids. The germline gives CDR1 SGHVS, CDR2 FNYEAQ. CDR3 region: CASSPQGVVLFF. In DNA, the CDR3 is TGTGCCAGCAGCCCACAGGGGGTCGTGCTGTTTTTT.

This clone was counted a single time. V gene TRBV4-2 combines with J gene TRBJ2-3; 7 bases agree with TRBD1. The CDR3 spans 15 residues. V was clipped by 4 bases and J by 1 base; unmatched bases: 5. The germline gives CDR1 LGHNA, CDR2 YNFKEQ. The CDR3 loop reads CASSRQGGGTDTQYF. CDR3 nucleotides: TGTGCCAGCAGCCGACAGGGTGGGGGCACAGATACGCAGTATTTT.

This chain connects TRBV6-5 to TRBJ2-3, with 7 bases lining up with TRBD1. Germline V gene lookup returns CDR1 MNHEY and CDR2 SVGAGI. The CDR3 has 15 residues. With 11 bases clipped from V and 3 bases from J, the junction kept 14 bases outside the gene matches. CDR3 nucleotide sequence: TGTGCCGCCCGAAGGGGGCAGGGAGTGACAGATACGCAGTATTTT. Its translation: CAARRGQGVTDTQYF.

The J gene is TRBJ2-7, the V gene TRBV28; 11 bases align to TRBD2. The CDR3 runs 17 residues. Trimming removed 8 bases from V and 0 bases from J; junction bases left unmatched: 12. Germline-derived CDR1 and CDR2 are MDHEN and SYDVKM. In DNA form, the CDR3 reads TGTGCCAGCTCCCGCGGAGACCTAGCGGGGGGCTCCTACGAGCAGTACTTC. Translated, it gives CASSRGDLAGGSYEQYF.

The DNA for the CDR3 is TGTGCCAGCACCACAATAGCGGGCCTTAGCACAGATACGCAGTATTTT. This encodes CASTTIAGLSTDTQYF. This chain joins TRBV27 and TRBJ2-3; 7 nucleotides agree with TRBD2. Germline lookup yields CDR1 MNHEY and CDR2 SMNVEV (reference sequence). The CDR3 spans 16 residues. V shed 7 bases and J 0 bases; nucleotides not matched to a gene: 10.

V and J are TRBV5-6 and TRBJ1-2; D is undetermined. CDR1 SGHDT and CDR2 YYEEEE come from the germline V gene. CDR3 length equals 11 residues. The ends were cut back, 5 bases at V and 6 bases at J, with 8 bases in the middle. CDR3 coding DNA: TGTGCCAGCAGTCAGTACCATGGCTACACCTTC. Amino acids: CASSQYHGYTF.

The CDR3 DNA reads TGTGCCAGCACAACGAACACCGGGGAGCTGTTTTTT. Translated, it gives CASTTNTGELFF. The chain is built from TRBV9 and TRBJ2-2, with D uncertain. The germline CDR1 and CDR2 sequences are SGDLS and YYNGEE. V was shortened by 6 bases and J by 0 bases, with 3 bases between the two germline ends. The CDR3 is 12 amino acids.

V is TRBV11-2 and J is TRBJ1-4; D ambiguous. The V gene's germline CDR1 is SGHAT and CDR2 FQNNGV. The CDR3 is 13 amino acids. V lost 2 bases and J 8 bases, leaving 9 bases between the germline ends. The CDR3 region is CASSLTRREKLFF. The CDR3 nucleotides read TGTGCCAGCAGCTTAACCCGGAGGGAAAAACTGTTTTTT.

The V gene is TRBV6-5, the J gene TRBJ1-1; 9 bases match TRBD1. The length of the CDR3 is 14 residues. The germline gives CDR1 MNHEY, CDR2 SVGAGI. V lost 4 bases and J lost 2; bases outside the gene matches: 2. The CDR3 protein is CASSSDRGNTEAFF. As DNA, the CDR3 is TGTGCCAGCAGTTCGGACAGGGGAAACACTGAAGCTTTCTTT.

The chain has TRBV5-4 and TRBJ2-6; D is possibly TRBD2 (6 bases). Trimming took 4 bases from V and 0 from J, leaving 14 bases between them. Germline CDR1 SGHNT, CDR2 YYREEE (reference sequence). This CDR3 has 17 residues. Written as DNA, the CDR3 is TGTGCCAGCAGCGGCGGGACGGCGACCTCTGGGGCCAACGTCCTGACTTTC. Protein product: CASSGGTATSGANVLTF.

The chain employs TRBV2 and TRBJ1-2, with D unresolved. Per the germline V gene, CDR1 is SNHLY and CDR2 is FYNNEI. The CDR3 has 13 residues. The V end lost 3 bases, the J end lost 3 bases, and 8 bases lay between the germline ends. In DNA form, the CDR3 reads TGTGCCAGCAGTGAGAAGGACTACTATGGCTACACCTTC. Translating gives CASSEKDYYGYTF.

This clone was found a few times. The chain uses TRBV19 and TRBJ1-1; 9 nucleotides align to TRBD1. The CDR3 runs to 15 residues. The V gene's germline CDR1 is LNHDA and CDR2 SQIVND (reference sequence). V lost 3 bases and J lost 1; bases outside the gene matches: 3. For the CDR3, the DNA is TGTGCCAGTAGTATGACAGGGGGTTCGAACACTGAAGCTTTCTTT. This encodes CASSMTGGSNTEAFF.

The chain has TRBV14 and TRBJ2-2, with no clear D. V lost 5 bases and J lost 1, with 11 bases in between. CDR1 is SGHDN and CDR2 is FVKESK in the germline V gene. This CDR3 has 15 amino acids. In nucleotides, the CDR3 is TGTGCCAGCAGCTTGCAGAGAGGGAACACCGGGGAGCTGTTTTTT. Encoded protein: CASSLQRGNTGELFF.

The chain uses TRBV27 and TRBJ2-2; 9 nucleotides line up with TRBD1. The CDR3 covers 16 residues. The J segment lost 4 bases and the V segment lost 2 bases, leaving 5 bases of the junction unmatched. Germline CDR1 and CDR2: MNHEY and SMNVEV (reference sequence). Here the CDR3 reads CASSLVGTGLTGELFF. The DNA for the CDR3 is TGTGCCAGCAGTTTAGTGGGGACAGGGCTCACCGGGGAGCTGTTTTTT.

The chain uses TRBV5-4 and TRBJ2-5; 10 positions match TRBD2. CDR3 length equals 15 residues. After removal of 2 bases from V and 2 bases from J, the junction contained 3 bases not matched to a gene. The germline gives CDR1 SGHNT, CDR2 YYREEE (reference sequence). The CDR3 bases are TGTGCCAGCAGCTTAGCGGGGGGGCGGCAAGAGACCCAGTACTTC. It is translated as CASSLAGGRQETQYF.

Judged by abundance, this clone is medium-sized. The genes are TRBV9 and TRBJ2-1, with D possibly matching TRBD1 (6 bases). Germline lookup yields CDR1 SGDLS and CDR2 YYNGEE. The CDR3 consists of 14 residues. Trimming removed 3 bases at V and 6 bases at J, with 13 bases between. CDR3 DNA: TGTGCCAGCAGCGCACAGGGTAATGGCAATGAGCAGTTCTTC. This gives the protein CASSAQGNGNEQFF.

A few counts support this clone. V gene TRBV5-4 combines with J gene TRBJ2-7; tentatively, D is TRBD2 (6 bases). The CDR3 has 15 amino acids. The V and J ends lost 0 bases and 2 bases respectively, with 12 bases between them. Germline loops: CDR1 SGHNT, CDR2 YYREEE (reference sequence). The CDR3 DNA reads TGTGCCAGCAGCTTGGGAGCGGGCGCGGCCTACGAGCAGTACTTC. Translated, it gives CASSLGAGAAYEQYF. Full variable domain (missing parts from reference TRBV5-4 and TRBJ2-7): ETGVTQSPTHLIKTRGQQVTLRCSSQSGHNTVSWYQQALGQGPQFIFQYYREEENGRGNFPPRFSGLQFPNYSSELNVNALELDDSALYLCASSLGAGAAYEQYFGPGTRLTVT.

Written as DNA, the CDR3 is TGTGCCAGTAGGGCCCTGGGGGACTTAGCCAAAAACATTCAGTACTTC. Protein sequence: CASRALGDLAKNIQYF. The chain is built from TRBV19 and TRBJ2-4; D perhaps matches TRBD2 (6 bases). The ends were cut back, 6 bases at V and 0 bases at J, with 15 bases in the middle. Germline assignment: CDR1 LNHDA and CDR2 SQIVND (reference sequence). This CDR3 has 16 amino acids.

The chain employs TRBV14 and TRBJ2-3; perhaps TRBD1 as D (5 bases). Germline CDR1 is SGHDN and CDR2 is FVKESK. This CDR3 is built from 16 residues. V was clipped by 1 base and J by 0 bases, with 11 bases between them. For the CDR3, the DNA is TGTGCCAGCAGCCAAGGCGGCAGGGCAAGCACAGATACGCAGTATTTT. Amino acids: CASSQGGRASTDTQYF.

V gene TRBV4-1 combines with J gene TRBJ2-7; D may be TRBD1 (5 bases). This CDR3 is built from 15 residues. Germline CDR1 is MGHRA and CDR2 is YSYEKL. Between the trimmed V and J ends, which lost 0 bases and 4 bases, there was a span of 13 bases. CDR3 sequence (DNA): TGCGCCAGCAGCCAAGAATCAGGCAGGGTTTACGAGCAGTACTTC. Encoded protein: CASSQESGRVYEQYF.

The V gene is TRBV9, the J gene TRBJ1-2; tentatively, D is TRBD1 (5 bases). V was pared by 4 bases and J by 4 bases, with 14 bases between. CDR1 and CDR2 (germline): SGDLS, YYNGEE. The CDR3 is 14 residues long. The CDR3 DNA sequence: TGTGCCAGCAGCCGCGACAGATCGACCTATGGCTACACCTTC. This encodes CASSRDRSTYGYTF.